This T cell receptor beta chain was sequenced during a study of radiation and T cells in renal cell carcinoma. The table came from immunoSEQ multiplex PCR; TCRdb's copy has only in-frame clones and leaves some out. In the table there are approximately 100,000 clones, approximately 86% of which are singletons. Time point noted: baseline pretreatment blood. The treatment is: 15 Gy SBRT to primary tumor, nephrectomy 4 weeks later. The CDR3 runs 12 residues. In germline, CDR1 is SGHTA, CDR2 FQGNSA. Trimming left V 4 bases short and J 6 bases short, with 9 bases between. Sequenced material: blood, taken from a patient whose treatment included radiotherapy and nephrectomy. The source of this sequence is a man in his fifties or sixties with renal cell carcinoma. The gene calls are TRBV7-2 and TRBJ1-1; D is ambiguous. CDR3 bases: TGTGCCAGCAGCTCGGATTGGGCTGAAGCTTTCTTT. Translating gives CASSSDWAEAFF. The full variable domain, rest sourced from reference TRBV7-2 and TRBJ1-1, is GAGVSQSPSNKVTEKGKDVELRCDPISGHTALYWYRQSLGQGLEFLIYFQGNSAPDKSGLPSDRFSAERTGGSVSTLTIQRTQQEDSAVYLCASSSDWAEAFFGQGTRLTVV.